This TCR beta chain was sequenced in a study of blood T cell repertoires in COVID-19. About the study: Collection of acute and convalescent COVID-19 samples took place in the United States, Italy and Spain. Sample material is recorded as cDNA or gDNA derived from T cells, B-cell-depleted T cells, or PBMCs.

Germline V gives CDR1 KGHSH, CDR2 LQKENI. The CDR3 consists of 12 residues. Trimming took 4 bases from V and 11 from J, leaving 14 bases between them. In the authors' methods: How many nucleated cells were present was estimated from reference gene primer amplification. The data were produced by immunoSEQ multiplex PCR, yet TCRdb's version contains in-frame clones alone and is incomplete. That table gives V, J and clone size, and the DNA gave D and trimming. The sample lists some 88,000 clones, more than 75% occurring once. V gene TRBV18 combines with J gene TRBJ1-2, with a weak D call TRBD1 (6 bases). Sequenced: peripheral blood. The source of this sequence is a woman in her seventies with acute or convalescent COVID-19. The CDR3 sequence: CASSQGRGSYTF. In nucleotides, the CDR3 is TGTGCCAGCTCACAAGGCAGGGGTTCTTACACCTTC.